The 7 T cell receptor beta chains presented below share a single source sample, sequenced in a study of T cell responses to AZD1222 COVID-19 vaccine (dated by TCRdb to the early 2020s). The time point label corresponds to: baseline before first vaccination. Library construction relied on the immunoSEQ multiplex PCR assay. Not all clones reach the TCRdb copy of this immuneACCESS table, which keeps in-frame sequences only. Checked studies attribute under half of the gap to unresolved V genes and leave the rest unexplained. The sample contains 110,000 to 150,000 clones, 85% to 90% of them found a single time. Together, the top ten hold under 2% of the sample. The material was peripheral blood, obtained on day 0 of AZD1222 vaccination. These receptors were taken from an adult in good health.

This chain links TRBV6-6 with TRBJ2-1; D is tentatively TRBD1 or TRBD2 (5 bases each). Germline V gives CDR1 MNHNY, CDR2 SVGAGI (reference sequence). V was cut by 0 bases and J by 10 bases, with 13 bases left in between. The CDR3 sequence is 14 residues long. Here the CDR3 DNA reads TGTGCCAGCAGTTACTCCGGGACCGAAGGGGAGCAGTTCTTC. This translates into CASSYSGTEGEQFF.

CDR3 sequence reads: CASKGRNEKLFF. The CDR3 coding sequence is TGTGCCAGTAAAGGGAGGAATGAAAAACTGTTTTTT. The chain has TRBV28 and TRBJ1-4; D is undetermined. The CDR3 is made up of 12 amino acids. The germline V gene has CDR1 MDHEN and CDR2 SYDVKM. V dropped 9 bases and J dropped 5 bases, with 10 bases sitting between them.

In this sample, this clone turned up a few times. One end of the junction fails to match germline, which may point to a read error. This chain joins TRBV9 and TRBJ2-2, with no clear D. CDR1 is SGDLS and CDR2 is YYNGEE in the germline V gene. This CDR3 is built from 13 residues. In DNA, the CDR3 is TGTGCCAGCAGCCTTGGGAACGCCGGGGAGCTGTTTTTT. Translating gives CASSLGNAGELFF.

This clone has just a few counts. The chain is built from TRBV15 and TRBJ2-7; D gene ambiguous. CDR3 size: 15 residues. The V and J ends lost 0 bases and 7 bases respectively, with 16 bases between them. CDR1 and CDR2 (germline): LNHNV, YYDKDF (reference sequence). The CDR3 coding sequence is TGTGCCACCAGCAGAGACCGACAAGGGCTAGGGGAGCAGTACTTC. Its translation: CATSRDRQGLGEQYF.

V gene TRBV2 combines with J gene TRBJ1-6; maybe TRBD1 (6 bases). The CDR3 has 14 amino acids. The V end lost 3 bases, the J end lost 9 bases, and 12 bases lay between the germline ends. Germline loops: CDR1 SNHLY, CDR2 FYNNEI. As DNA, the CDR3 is TGTGCCAGCAGTGAGCAGGGGAGAAGTTCACCCCTCCACTTT. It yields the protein CASSEQGRSSPLHF.

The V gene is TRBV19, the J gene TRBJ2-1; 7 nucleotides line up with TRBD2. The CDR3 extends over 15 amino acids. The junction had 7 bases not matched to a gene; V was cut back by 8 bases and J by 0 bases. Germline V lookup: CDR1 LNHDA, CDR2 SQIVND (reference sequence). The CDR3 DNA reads TGTGCCAGTTCAAAGAGCGGGGTCTCCTACAATGAGCAGTTCTTC. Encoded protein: CASSKSGVSYNEQFF.

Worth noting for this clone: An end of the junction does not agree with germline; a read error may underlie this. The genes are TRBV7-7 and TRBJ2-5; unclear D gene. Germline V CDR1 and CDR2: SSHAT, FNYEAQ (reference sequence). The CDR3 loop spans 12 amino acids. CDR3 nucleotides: TGTGCTAGCAGCCCAGGCCAGGAGACCCAGTACTTC. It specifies CASSPGQETQYF. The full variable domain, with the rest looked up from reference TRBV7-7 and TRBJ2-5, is GAGVSQSPRYKVTKRGQDVTLRCDPISSHATLYWYQQALGQGPEFLTYFNYEAQPDKSGLPSDRFSAERPEGSISTLTIQRTEQRDSAMYRCASSPGQETQYFGPGTRLLVL.